Listed below are T cell receptor beta chains from one sample, sequenced in a study of T-cell memory formation after mild COVID-19. TCRdb reprocessed the 5' RACE reads via MiXCR and lists one record per CDR3 protein. The top ten hold 2.4% of the sample, which has fewer than 250,000 distinct CDR3 sequences, about 16% seen once. Sequencing used PBMCs or a T cell subset sorted from them (not recorded which). The receptors were gathered from an adult woman who had mild COVID-19 (a few samples of this study predate the infection). Cell type and time point are not known. Both conserved end residues are part of each CDR3. D genes are given only for firm matches. Expanded clones get a size class; other rows say once, few or many, or leave the size out.

j_call	clone_size	v_call	d_call	cdr3_nt	cdr3_aa
TRBJ2-7	few	TRBV24-1	TRBD1	TGTGCCACCAGTGAGACAGGGAGTCTTTACTACGAGCAGTACTTC	CATSETGSLYYEQYF
TRBJ1-2	few	TRBV24-1	NA	TGTGCCACCAGTGATTTGCTTTTTGGCTACACCTTC	CATSDLLFGYTF
TRBJ2-3	few	TRBV29-1	NA	TGCAGCGTTGATCGGTCCACAGATACGCAGTATTTT	CSVDRSTDTQYF
TRBJ2-2	NA	TRBV27	NA	TGTGCCAGCAGTCTGACGACGGAACATGGACGCCCCGGGGAGCTGTTTTTT	CASSLTTEHGRPGELFF
TRBJ2-7	NA	TRBV20-1	TRBD1	TGCAGTGCTATTTTGGACAGGGACGAGCAGTACTTC	CSAILDRDEQYF
TRBJ2-2	few	TRBV12-3/TRBV12-4	NA	TGTGCCAGCAGTTTAGGAGAGCTTAACACCGGGGAGCTGTTTTTT	CASSLGELNTGELFF
TRBJ1-1	NA	TRBV12-3/TRBV12-4	NA	TGTGCCAGCAGTCCCCGTGGTGCTGAAGCTTTCTTT	CASSPRGAEAFF
TRBJ2-3	few	TRBV18	NA	TGTGCCAGCTCACCACCGATGATGTATGCCACAGATACGCAGTATTTT	CASSPPMMYATDTQYF
TRBJ1-1	once	TRBV6-5	NA	TGTGCCAGCAGTTCCCGATTGAGCAGGAACACTGAAGCTTTCTTT	CASSSRLSRNTEAFF
TRBJ2-5	NA	TRBV29-1	NA	TGCAGCGTTGAAGTAGCGGTCGGCGAGACCCAGTACTTC	CSVEVAVGETQYF
TRBJ2-3	many	TRBV24-1	NA	TGTGCCACCAGTGAACCGCCTACAGATACGCAGTATTTT	CATSEPPTDTQYF
TRBJ1-4	many	TRBV6-5	TRBD1	TGTGCCAGCAGTTACGGGACAGCGAGAAATGAAAAACTGTTTTTT	CASSYGTARNEKLFF
TRBJ2-3	few	TRBV5-1	NA	TGCGCCAGCAGCTTGGATCAGCCCACAGATACGCAGTATTTT	CASSLDQPTDTQYF
TRBJ2-7	once	TRBV5-1	NA	TGCGCCAGCAGCCCGGAGGCAGGAAGGCCTAACGAGCAGTACTTC	CASSPEAGRPNEQYF
TRBJ1-5	few	TRBV12-3/TRBV12-4	TRBD1	TGTGCCAGCAGTGCTACAGGGGTCCGAAGCAATCAGCCCCAGCATTTT	CASSATGVRSNQPQHF
TRBJ2-3	once	TRBV24-1	NA	TGTGCCACCAGTGATTTGAAGGCAGCAAACACAGATACGCAGTATTTT	CATSDLKAANTDTQYF
TRBJ2-5	NA	TRBV7-2	NA	TGTGCCAGCAGCTTATATCGAGAGACCCAGTACTTC	CASSLYRETQYF
TRBJ1-5	few	TRBV27	NA	TGTGCCAGCAGTTTATCTATCGGGGGGGTGAGCAATCAGCCCCAGCATTTT	CASSLSIGGVSNQPQHF